This T cell receptor beta chain stems from a study of cytomegalovirus exposure and HLA in healthy donors. Study observations and caveats: According to an earlier analysis, most TCR beta V segments yielded productive rearrangements about 87% or about 30% of the time. CMV serostatus stood as the only immune exposure information on hand. Presence/absence analyses took donor sequencing depth as roughly uniform. Published work reported that the classifier diagnosed cytomegalovirus status with high specificity and sensitivity.

The PCR contained 60 Vbeta and 13 Jbeta primers. Produced via immunoSEQ multiplex PCR; TCRdb's table is partial and in-frame only. Among 250,000 to 350,000 clones listed, 80% to 90% were seen once. Points on this clone: Its antigen remains unidentified.

With 2 bases removed from V and 7 bases from J, the gap between germline ends came to 8 bases. The CDR3 covers 11 residues. The germline V gene has CDR1 DFQATT and CDR2 SNEGSKA (reference sequence). The chain links TRBV20-1 to TRBJ1-2; no firm D call. Source material: PBMCs. This receptor was identified in a man in his forties or fifties in good health and CMV-seropositive. The CDR3 loop is CSARLASGYTF. As DNA, the CDR3 is TGCAGTGCTAGACTCGCCAGTGGCTACACCTTC.